Following are 25 T cell receptor beta chains from one sample sequenced in a study of human T cells and chemical hapten exposure. In TCRdb, the RACE reads were re-called with MiXCR into one record per CDR3 protein. The repertoire holds about 110,000 distinct CDR3 sequences, with roughly 9.6% as singletons. Time point of the sample: patch test 1, 2 weeks after DPC sensitization. Treatment: therapeutic diphenylcyclopropenone sensitization with weekly scalp DPC. The input for sequencing was whole blood, taken in connection with sensitization to the hapten diphenylcyclopropenone (DPC). The receptors here all came from a woman aged 40-49 years with alopecia areata. Some clones in this sample may be carry-over from other donors' samples.

This clonotype came up many times. The rearrangement uses TRBV18 and TRBJ2-2; a possible D gene is TRBD1 (5 bases). The germline V gene has CDR1 KGHSH and CDR2 LQKENI. V was clipped by 1 base and J by 5 bases, with 11 bases between them. The CDR3 has 15 residues. The CDR3 loop is CASSPRQGDTGELFF. The DNA of the CDR3 is TGTGCCAGCTCACCACGGCAGGGTGATACCGGGGAGCTGTTTTTT.

This clonotype was seen many times. This rearrangement joins TRBV7-2 to TRBJ1-2; D is unresolved. The V gene lost 2 bases and the J gene lost 4 bases, with 11 bases spanning the gap. The CDR3 has 14 residues. Germline CDR1 is SGHTA and CDR2 is FQGNSA. The CDR3 nucleotides read TGTGCCAGCAGCTTAAGGGCGTCGACCTATGGCTACACCTTC. This gives the protein CASSLRASTYGYTF.

This clonotype has ten or more counts. The chain links TRBV7-6 to TRBJ1-3; D possibly corresponds to TRBD1 (5 bases). V dropped 5 bases and J dropped 0 bases, with 11 bases sitting between them. Looked up from germline, CDR1 is SGHVS and CDR2 is FNYEAQ. CDR3 length equals 15 residues. The CDR3 region has the DNA TGTGCCAGCAGCCCGACGGGGGACTCTGGAAACACCATATATTTT. As protein: CASSPTGDSGNTIYF.

The V gene is TRBV20-1, the J gene TRBJ2-7, with TRBD1 identical over 8 bases. The CDR3 loop spans 13 amino acids. The germline V gene encodes CDR1 DFQATT and CDR2 SNEGSKA (reference sequence). Unmatched junction bases numbered 4, after V lost 4 bases and J lost 2 bases. Written as DNA, the CDR3 is TGCAGTGCTACCGGGACAGGTACCTACGAGCAGTACTTC. It codes for CSATGTGTYEQYF.

This clonotype appeared a few times. The chain is built from TRBV6-1 and TRBJ1-6, with unresolved D. This CDR3 spans 15 amino acids. CDR1 is MNHNS, CDR2 SASEGT, per germline. Trimming took 5 bases from V and 5 from J, leaving 13 bases between them. CDR3: CASSLQRPNNSPLHF. CDR3 in DNA: TGTGCCAGCAGTCTCCAGAGACCTAATAATTCACCCCTCCACTTT.

This clonotype has more than one count but fewer than ten. The chain combines TRBV28 with TRBJ1-5, with D possibly being TRBD1 (5 bases). The CDR3 is 15 residues long. Looked up from germline, CDR1 is MDHEN and CDR2 is SYDVKM. Trimming removed 2 bases at V and 5 bases at J, with 13 bases between. CDR3 nucleotide sequence: TGTGCCAGCAGTTTAGGGACCCTGGGCTATCAGCCCCAGCATTTT. Its translation is CASSLGTLGYQPQHF.

This clonotype came up a few times. The CDR3 sequence: CASSLGDRGAYNEQFF. CDR3 sequence (DNA): TGTGCCAGCAGCTTAGGGGACAGGGGCGCCTACAATGAGCAGTTCTTC. This chain uses TRBV7-9 with TRBJ2-1; 10 positions match TRBD1. The J segment lost 2 bases and the V segment lost 1 base, leaving 2 bases of the junction unmatched. From germline, CDR1 is SEHNR and CDR2 FQNEAQ (reference sequence). This CDR3 is 16 amino acids long. Using reference TRBV7-9 and TRBJ2-1 for the parts outside the CDR3, the full variable domain is DTGVSQNPRHKITKRGQNVTFRCDPISEHNRLYWYRQTLGQGPEFLTYFQNEAQLEKSRLLSDRFSAERPKGSFSTLEIQRTEQGDSAMYLCASSLGDRGAYNEQFFGPGTRLTVL.

This clonotype appeared a few times. V gene TRBV2 combines with J gene TRBJ2-1; a weak D match, TRBD2 (5 bases). The germline gives CDR1 SNHLY, CDR2 FYNNEI. The CDR3 is 14 residues long. Trimming stripped 0 bases from V and 9 bases from J, with 12 bases between. The CDR3 region is CASSEALFRGEQFF. The CDR3 DNA sequence: TGTGCCAGCAGTGAAGCGCTATTCCGGGGTGAGCAGTTCTTC.

This clonotype was seen a few times. Germline is not matched at one junction end, which may reflect a read error. This rearrangement joins TRBV18 to TRBJ1-2; 8 nucleotides agree with TRBD1. The CDR3 is 15 residues long. Germline values: CDR1 KGHSH, CDR2 LQKENI. As DNA, the CDR3 is TGTGCCAGCTCACCGCCGGACAGGGATAACTATGACTACACCTTC. Translated: CASSPPDRDNYDYTF.

This sequence joins TRBV19 and TRBJ1-5, with 10 bases aligning to TRBD1. In germline, CDR1 is LNHDA, CDR2 SQIVND (reference sequence). V lost 10 bases to trimming and J lost 6 bases; unmatched junction nucleotides: 15. This CDR3 spans 16 amino acids. CDR3 loop: CATLRDRGNIGQPQHF. DNA for the CDR3: TGTGCCACCCTGAGGGACAGGGGTAATATCGGTCAGCCCCAGCATTTT.

The chain combines TRBV20-1 with TRBJ1-2; weak D call: TRBD1 (6 bases). This CDR3 is built from 15 residues. CDR1 is DFQATT, CDR2 SNEGSKA, per germline (reference sequence). The V gene lost 0 bases and the J gene lost 1 base, with 12 bases spanning the gap. This CDR3 is CSARDGQINNYGYTF. In DNA, the CDR3 is TGCAGTGCTAGAGACGGACAGATCAATAACTATGGCTACACCTTC.

The rearrangement joins TRBV3-2 to TRBJ1-5. TRBV3-2 is tagged as a pseudogene. The CDR3 length is 12 residues. The CDR3 region has the DNA TGTGCCAGCAGCCACTGGTCGACACCCCAGCATTTT. It codes for CASSHWSTPQHF.

This clonotype showed up just a few times. The chain employs TRBV5-4 and TRBJ2-1; D not certain. Germline loops: CDR1 SGHNT, CDR2 YYREEE (reference sequence). V gave up 3 bases and J gave up 7 bases, with 8 bases separating them. This CDR3 has 12 residues. The CDR3 sequence is CASSWARNEQFF. In DNA form, the CDR3 reads TGTGCCAGCAGCTGGGCCAGGAATGAGCAGTTCTTC.

The chain joins TRBV19 to TRBJ2-1, with 12 bases that match TRBD2. With V trimmed by 3 bases and J by 0 bases, 6 bases remained unmatched. In germline, CDR1 is LNHDA, CDR2 SQIVND (reference sequence). This CDR3 is 18 amino acids long. For the CDR3, the DNA is TGTGCCAGTAGTATGATTACGACTAGCGGGAGCTCCTACAATGAGCAGTTCTTC. Translation: CASSMITTSGSSYNEQFF.

This clonotype occurred a few times. CDR3 region: CSAPLGGVGYTF. The CDR3 nucleotides are TGCAGTGCCCCCCTGGGGGGGGTTGGCTACACCTTC. V is TRBV20-1 and J is TRBJ1-2; D may be TRBD1 (5 bases). This CDR3 has 12 amino acids. Germline V gene sequence: CDR1 DFQATT, CDR2 SNEGSKA (reference sequence). V lost 6 bases to trimming and J lost 7 bases, with 15 bases between them.

The gene calls are TRBV29-1 and TRBJ1-2; D is undetermined. V was cut by 3 bases and J by 7 bases, with 9 bases left in between. CDR3 length: 11 residues. Germline CDR1 is SQVTM and CDR2 is ANQGSEA. Written as DNA, the CDR3 is TGCAGCGTTGAGGCGCGGGGTGGCTACACCTTC. Translated: CSVEARGGYTF.

This clonotype was observed at least ten times. The chain carries TRBV12-3 or TRBV12-4 and TRBJ1-5; D is possibly TRBD1 (5 bases). This CDR3 comprises 14 residues. V shed 3 bases and J shed 6 bases, with 12 bases lying between them. CDR3 nucleotide sequence: TGTGCCAGCAGTTTGAGACAGTCAAGTCAGCCCCAGCATTTT. Its translation: CASSLRQSSQPQHF.

This clonotype was seen ten or more times. The CDR3 is CASNVPNTGELFF. In nucleotides, the CDR3 is TGCGCCAGCAACGTCCCCAACACCGGGGAGCTGTTTTTT. V and J are TRBV5-1 and TRBJ2-2; no clear D gene. The CDR3 runs 13 residues. With 6 bases removed from V and 2 bases from J, the gap between germline ends came to 8 bases. Germline V gene sequence: CDR1 SGHRS, CDR2 YFSETQ.

A few counts support this clonotype. The gene calls are TRBV6-2 or TRBV6-3 and TRBJ2-7, with D perhaps being TRBD1 or TRBD2 (5 bases each). Deletions cut 5 bases from V and 0 bases from J, with 17 bases between. Per the germline V gene, CDR1 is MNHEY and CDR2 is SVGEGT. The CDR3 runs to 16 residues. This CDR3 is CASSHDPGTISYEQYF. Written as DNA, the CDR3 is TGTGCCAGCAGTCATGACCCGGGGACCATCTCCTACGAGCAGTACTTC.

V usage is TRBV6-2 or TRBV6-3 and J usage is TRBJ2-2; D gene unclear. There are 12 residues in the CDR3. The V end lost 2 bases, the J end lost 7 bases, and 5 bases lay between the germline ends. CDR1 and CDR2 (germline): MNHEY, SVGEGT. In DNA, the CDR3 is TGTGCCAGCAGTTACACGGTCGGGGAGCTGTTTTTT. This encodes CASSYTVGELFF.

CDR3 in amino acids: CASSLDTF. DNA for the CDR3: TGTGCCAGCAGCTTAGACACCTTC. The chain carries TRBV7-9 and TRBJ1-2; D remains ambiguous. Trimming cost V 1 base and J 12 bases, with 0 bases left between them. CDR3 length equals 8 residues. CDR1 SEHNR and CDR2 FQNEAQ come from the germline V gene (reference sequence).

This sequence joins TRBV20-1 and TRBJ1-1; D remains unclear. V shed 6 bases and J shed 6 bases, with 20 bases lying between them. This CDR3 comprises 14 residues. Germline CDR1 DFQATT, CDR2 SNEGSKA (reference sequence). The CDR3, as DNA: TGCAGTGCCATACGGGAGTCGATGGTCTCTGAAGCTTTCTTT. Its translation: CSAIRESMVSEAFF.

The genes are TRBV20-1 and TRBJ2-7; tentatively, D is TRBD1 or TRBD2 (5 bases each). The V gene lost 1 base and the J gene lost 1 base, with 11 bases spanning the gap. CDR3 length equals 14 residues. CDR1 and CDR2 (germline): DFQATT, SNEGSKA (reference sequence). The CDR3 loop is CSARASGRSYEQYF. The CDR3 coding sequence is TGCAGTGCTAGAGCCTCGGGGCGATCCTACGAGCAGTACTTC.

The table lists this clonotype with a few counts. This rearrangement joins TRBV14 to TRBJ2-5; D call uncertain. The germline gives CDR1 SGHDN, CDR2 FVKESK. This CDR3 region has 12 residues. V lost 3 bases and J 5 bases, leaving 7 bases between the germline ends. The CDR3 reads CASSHFGETQYF. CDR3 sequence (DNA): TGTGCCAGCAGCCATTTCGGTGAGACCCAGTACTTC.

The gene calls are TRBV27 and TRBJ1-1; D remains ambiguous. The CDR3 is made up of 13 amino acids. V was clipped by 6 bases and J by 4 bases, with 12 bases between them. The germline V gene has CDR1 MNHEY and CDR2 SMNVEV (reference sequence). The CDR3 loop reads CASRGSGVTEAFF. The CDR3 DNA is TGTGCCAGCAGAGGGTCTGGGGTCACTGAAGCTTTCTTT.